One and the same sample provided the 15 T cell receptor beta chains below, sequenced in a study of T cells in Graves' hyperthyroidism and ophthalmopathy. RNA transcripts gave rise to amplified TCR beta CDR3 regions. The TCR CDR3 was amplified in a first-round RT-PCR using the HTBI primer set. TCRdb called the multiplex PCR reads again in MiXCR, with one record for every CDR3 protein. The data contain about 210,000 distinct CDR3 sequences, 17% of them singletons. Sequenced: blood. The source of these receptors is a man aged 45-65 years with Graves' hyperthyroidism.

There are many counts of this clonotype. The chain joins TRBV28 to TRBJ1-5; a weak D match, TRBD1 (6 bases). The germline V gene encodes CDR1 MDHEN and CDR2 SYDVKM. This CDR3 spans 18 amino acids. V was cut by 3 bases and J by 0 bases, with 18 bases left in between. The CDR3 region has the DNA TGTGCCAGCAGTTTCGGCACAGGGTGGGGTGATAGCAATCAGCCCCAGCATTTT. This translates into CASSFGTGWGDSNQPQHF.

This clonotype was seen repeatedly, ten times or more. V is TRBV28 and J is TRBJ2-3; D tentatively fits TRBD1 or TRBD2 (6 bases each). The CDR3 extends over 16 amino acids. CDR1 and CDR2 (germline): MDHEN, SYDVKM. Trimming pared 3 bases from V and 3 bases from J, leaving 16 bases between. The chain's CDR3 is CASSLIGGTGTDTQYF. In nucleotides, the CDR3 is TGTGCCAGCAGTTTGATAGGGGGGACGGGGACAGATACGCAGTATTTT.

This clonotype turned up a few times. The V gene is TRBV27, the J gene TRBJ1-5, with 9 bases identical to TRBD1. Unmatched junction bases numbered 5, after V lost 6 bases and J lost 5 bases. CDR1 MNHEY and CDR2 SMNVEV come from the germline V gene (reference sequence). This CDR3 has 14 residues. CDR3 sequence: CASRGTGPYQPQHF. Here the CDR3 DNA reads TGTGCCAGCAGAGGGACAGGGCCGTATCAGCCCCAGCATTTT.

This clonotype occurred many times. The CDR3 DNA sequence: TGTGCCATCGGGCGGGGTGCCGGGAGTGAGCAGTTCTTC. Translated: CAIGRGAGSEQFF. The V and J genes are TRBV10-3 and TRBJ2-1; TRBD2 is a possible D gene (6 bases). Per germline, CDR1 ENHRY and CDR2 SYGVKD. The CDR3 length is 13 residues. Trimming left V 8 bases short and J 9 bases short, with 17 bases between.

This clonotype was counted many times. The rearrangement joins TRBV3-1 to TRBJ1-1; D is unresolved. Germline V gene lookup returns CDR1 LGHDT and CDR2 YNNKEL (reference sequence). The ends were cut back, 1 base at V and 5 bases at J, with 11 bases in the middle. This CDR3 spans 14 amino acids. This CDR3 is CASSQVGRLTEAFF. CDR3 nucleotide sequence: TGTGCCAGCAGCCAAGTGGGGAGGTTGACTGAAGCTTTCTTT. Filled out from reference TRBV3-1 and TRBJ1-1, the complete variable domain reads DTAVSQTPKYLVTQMGNDKSIKCEQNLGHDTMYWYKQDSKKFLKIMFSYNNKELIINETVPNRFSPKSPDKAHLNLHINSLELGDSAVYFCASSQVGRLTEAFFGQGTRLTVV.

V gene TRBV7-3 combines with J gene TRBJ2-1; D ambiguous. Germline lookup yields CDR1 SGHTA and CDR2 FQGTGA. The CDR3 runs to 14 residues. V lost 6 bases and J 8 bases, leaving 17 bases between the germline ends. The CDR3: CASRLNELMDEQFF. In nucleotides, the CDR3 is TGTGCCAGCAGGCTAAATGAACTCATGGATGAGCAGTTCTTC.

A few counts support this clonotype. The genes are TRBV11-3 and TRBJ1-4; a weak D match, TRBD1 (5 bases). Germline CDR1 is SGHNT and CDR2 is YENEEA. This CDR3 is built from 15 residues. V shed 5 bases and J shed 8 bases, with 18 bases lying between them. The CDR3 spells CASSDRTREGEKLFF. DNA of the CDR3: TGTGCCAGCAGCGACCGGACACGTGAGGGGGAAAAACTGTTTTTT. Using reference TRBV11-3 and TRBJ1-4 for the parts outside the CDR3, the full variable domain is EAGVVQSPRYKIIEKKQPVAFWCNPISGHNTLYWYLQNLGQGPELLIRYENEEAVDDSQLPKDRFSAERLKGVDSTLKIQPAELGDSAVYLCASSDRTREGEKLFFGSGTQLSVL.

The chain carries TRBV12-3 or TRBV12-4 and TRBJ1-2, with 8 bases aligning to TRBD1. The CDR3 runs to 13 residues. Trimming took 6 bases from V and 5 from J; bases not matched to a gene: 5. CDR3 region: CASRSGQGYGYTF. The CDR3 bases are TGTGCCAGCAGATCCGGACAGGGTTATGGCTACACCTTC.

The rearrangement joins TRBV5-1 to TRBJ2-2; D tentatively fits TRBD1 or TRBD2 (5 bases each). The CDR3 runs to 15 residues. V was shortened by 0 bases and J by 6 bases, with 12 bases between the two germline ends. Germline lookup yields CDR1 SGHRS and CDR2 YFSETQ. The CDR3 DNA reads as TGCGCCAGCAGCTTGGACGTCGGGGACGCCGGGGAGCTGTTTTTT. Its protein is CASSLDVGDAGELFF.

This clonotype was detected many times. J is TRBJ2-5 and V is TRBV6-1; D could derive from TRBD1 or TRBD2 (5 bases each). The CDR3 sequence is 15 residues long. The V gene's germline CDR1 is MNHNS and CDR2 SASEGT. V lost 5 bases to trimming and J lost 4 bases, with 17 bases between them. CDR3 nucleotide sequence: TGTGCCAGCAGTAAGTCGGACTTGGGGCGAGAGACCCAGTACTTC. Translating gives CASSKSDLGRETQYF.

This clonotype has a count of ten or more. The chain uses TRBV30 and TRBJ2-3; 9 bases match TRBD2. After removal of 4 bases from V and 6 bases from J, the junction contained 14 bases not matched to a gene. This CDR3 comprises 16 residues. CDR1 is GTSNPN, CDR2 SVGIG, per germline (reference sequence). The DNA of the CDR3 is TGTGCCTGGACCGCTGGTAGTAGCGGGAGCCTGGATACGCAGTATTTT. Translating it yields CAWTAGSSGSLDTQYF.

This clonotype was counted only a few times. The rearrangement uses TRBV5-8 and TRBJ2-5; D remains ambiguous. CDR3 size: 14 residues. V lost 0 bases, J lost 2 bases, and 8 bases lay in between. Germline lookup yields CDR1 SGHTS and CDR2 YDEGEE. The CDR3 nucleotides are TGTGCCAGCAGCTTGGGCAGGAGTCAAGAGACCCAGTACTTC. It encodes CASSLGRSQETQYF.

This clonotype was seen a few times. The CDR3: CSARGEAGDFYEQYF. The CDR3 DNA is TGCAGTGCTAGAGGGGAGGCGGGAGATTTCTACGAGCAGTACTTC. This chain links TRBV20-1 with TRBJ2-7; 7 bases line up with TRBD2. The CDR3 covers 15 residues. CDR1 DFQATT and CDR2 SNEGSKA come from the germline V gene (reference sequence). V shed 1 base and J 3 bases; nucleotides not matched to a gene: 9.

At least ten counts were recorded for this clonotype. The J gene is TRBJ2-5, the V gene TRBV7-8; the D gene is possibly TRBD2 (5 bases). Germline-derived CDR1 and CDR2 are SGHVS and FQNEAQ. The CDR3 consists of 14 residues. Trimming left V 3 bases short and J 0 bases short, with 8 bases between. This CDR3 is CASSFADYQETQYF. CDR3 nucleotides: TGTGCCAGCAGCTTTGCGGACTACCAAGAGACCCAGTACTTC.

In this sample, this clonotype turned up many times. The chain is built from TRBV6-5 and TRBJ1-1; no definite D call. The V end lost 2 bases, the J end lost 4 bases, and 14 bases lay between the germline ends. In germline, CDR1 is MNHEY, CDR2 SVGAGI. This CDR3 is built from 15 residues. CDR3 residues: CASSYGVSVFTEAFF. Here the CDR3 DNA reads TGTGCCAGCAGTTACGGGGTTTCGGTTTTCACTGAAGCTTTCTTT.